The T cell receptor beta chain under discussion was sequenced for a study of T-cell reconstitution after alpha-beta-depleted transplantation in children (dated by TCRdb to the mid-2010s). Background for the entire study: Using TCR repertoire profiling, the study followed T-cell immune reconstitution in a quantitative way in children after TCRalphabeta/CD19-depleted allogeneic hematopoietic cell transplantation.

The library came from PCR. Reads for this sample came from an Illumina HiSeq 2500. Molecular barcoding was employed in the preparation of TCR libraries, with unique molecular identifiers being used to normalize TCRbeta repertoire quantification. TCRdb ran its own pipeline on the public reads, namely fastp trimming at Q25 and MiXCR clone calling, and kept in-frame beta chains. Rows with a matching CDR3 protein are joined into one entry that keeps the most common DNA and genes. This sample gives roughly 670,000 distinct CDR3 sequences in total; roughly 14% of them show up just once. 0.79% of the sample is in the top ten clones. The treatment or condition label, read with the paper, signifies: allogeneic hematopoietic cell transplantation with graft depleted of TCRalphabeta T cells and CD19 B cells. The transplant recipients were children given TCRalphabeta/CD19-depleted allogeneic hematopoietic cell grafts.

Overall results and qualifications from the work: The apparently early alphabetaT-cell count recovery about two months after transplant was reportedly dependent on only several hundred rapidly expanded clones derived from non-depleted graft cells. The frequencies of hyperexpanded clones fell over the following months, and after one year, T-cell counts and TCRbeta diversity were mostly attributed to newly produced T cells. The high TCRbeta diversity at day 60 in some patients was ascribed to recipient T cells and intrathymic progenitors that had survived conditioning.

This clonotype was counted many times. No antigen is known for it. No clone much larger than this one lies a single base away; base qualities are absent. The CDR3 covers 16 residues, taking in both the cysteine and the phenylalanine. The CDR3 DNA has 48 bases and is translated from base 1. The CDR1 and CDR2 encoded by the germline V gene are SGHDT and YYEEEE. Trimming removed 2 bases from V and 0 bases from J, leaving 12 bases between the germline ends. The receptor was isolated from a girl aged 2-15 years with congenital amegakaryocytic thrombocytopenia, due to receive a stem cell transplant. The sample in question was PBMCs, obtained before TCRalphabeta/CD19-depleted stem cell transplant. The V and J segments used are TRBV5-6 and TRBJ2-1, and TRBD1 may be the D gene, going by 5 matching bases. CDR3 loop: CASSLQATSSYNEQFF. The nucleotide sequence is given as TGTGCCAGCAGCTTACAGGCGACAAGCTCCTACAATGAGCAGTTCTTC.